The next 28 T cell receptor beta chains were all read from a single sample in a study of blood T cells in healthy people across ages. Then a second PCR, running about 6 to 12 cycles, was carried out with a sample-barcoded 5' primer and a J-beta primer mix. TCRdb itself ran the 5' RACE reads through MiXCR, one entry per CDR3 protein. The table includes 1.5 million to 2 million distinct CDR3 sequences, around half detected once. Sample: blood. These receptors all come from a woman between 40 and 55 years old in good health.

The chain uses TRBV25-1 and TRBJ1-2, with 10 bases matching TRBD1. V lost 6 bases, J lost 4 bases, and 8 bases stayed unmatched. CDR1 and CDR2 (germline): MGHDK, SYGVNS. This CDR3 has 15 residues. The CDR3 is CASRETGGVGYGYTF. In DNA form, the CDR3 reads TGTGCCAGCAGGGAGACAGGGGGCGTAGGCTATGGCTACACCTTC.

The chain has TRBV20-1 and TRBJ2-1; possible D gene TRBD2, 5 bases. Germline CDR1 reads DFQATT; CDR2 reads SNEGSKA (reference sequence). The V gene lost 0 bases and the J gene lost 3 bases, with 9 bases spanning the gap. The CDR3 sequence is 14 residues long. The CDR3 DNA is TGCAGTGCTAGAGATAAGCGGTTCTACAATGAGCAGTTCTTC. Its translation is CSARDKRFYNEQFF.

This clonotype has a handful of counts. The CDR3 coding sequence is TGTGCCACCAGCTTAGGGGCCGGGACAGTTAACTATGGCTACACCTTC. It encodes CATSLGAGTVNYGYTF. V usage is TRBV15 and J usage is TRBJ1-2; 7 nucleotides line up with TRBD1. V shed 5 bases and J 1 base; nucleotides not matched to a gene: 10. The V gene's germline CDR1 is LNHNV and CDR2 YYDKDF (reference sequence). This CDR3 has 16 amino acids.

Only a few counts were recorded for this clonotype. The chain uses TRBV7-2 and TRBJ2-1; 13 nucleotides line up with TRBD2. Germline trimming cut 1 base from V and 4 bases from J; bases unmatched to any gene: 10. CDR1 is SGHTA, CDR2 FQGNSA, per germline. The CDR3 consists of 19 residues. This chain's CDR3 is CASSLVATSGGARYNEQFF. CDR3 DNA sequence: TGTGCCAGCAGCTTAGTGGCAACTAGCGGGGGGGCCAGGTACAATGAGCAGTTCTTC.

V is TRBV11-2 and J is TRBJ2-4; 8 nucleotides align to TRBD1. Germline CDR1 SGHAT, CDR2 FQNNGV. Trimming removed 9 bases from V and 4 bases from J; junction bases left unmatched: 11. The CDR3 has 15 residues. The CDR3 DNA reads as TGTGCCAGGAATGACAGGGGTCGACCTAAAAACATTCAGTACTTC. It yields the protein CARNDRGRPKNIQYF.

This clonotype was counted between two and nine times. J is TRBJ1-2 and V is TRBV5-1; 8 bases match TRBD1. V lost 3 bases, J lost 6 bases, and 4 bases stayed unmatched. The CDR3 loop spans 13 amino acids. CDR1 is SGHRS and CDR2 is YFSETQ in the germline V gene. CDR3 protein: CASSSSTGDGYTF. The CDR3 DNA is TGCGCCAGCAGCTCGTCGACAGGGGATGGCTACACCTTC.

V gene TRBV6-2 or TRBV6-3 combines with J gene TRBJ2-5, with TRBD2 matching over 7 bases. CDR1 and CDR2 from the germline V gene are MNHEY and SVGEGT. Trimming took 5 bases from V and 1 from J; bases not matched to a gene: 10. The CDR3 length is 16 residues. The CDR3 reads CASSQEYGGIQETQYF. The DNA of the CDR3 is TGTGCCAGCAGTCAGGAATACGGGGGGATCCAAGAGACCCAGTACTTC.

This clonotype showed up just a few times. This chain links TRBV7-9 with TRBJ2-1; no definite D call. CDR1 is SEHNR and CDR2 is FQNEAQ in the germline V gene (reference sequence). This CDR3 comprises 13 residues. Deletions cut 9 bases from V and 2 bases from J, with 11 bases between. The CDR3 DNA is TGTGCCAGTTCGGAGTTGGCCTACAATGAGCAGTTCTTC. It is translated as CASSELAYNEQFF.

The chain links TRBV6-5 to TRBJ1-6; D perhaps matches TRBD1 (5 bases). The CDR3 length is 14 residues. The ends were cut back, 2 bases at V and 7 bases at J, with 9 bases in the middle. Germline V gene lookup returns CDR1 MNHEY and CDR2 SVGAGI. CDR3 bases: TGTGCCAGCAGTTACCGACAGTTCAATTCACCCCTCCACTTT. Its protein product is CASSYRQFNSPLHF.

This clonotype was observed many times. The chain recombines TRBV20-1 with TRBJ2-7; D may match TRBD1 or TRBD2 (5 bases each). CDR1 DFQATT and CDR2 SNEGSKA come from the germline V gene (reference sequence). There are 13 residues in the CDR3. Trimming pared 7 bases from V and 1 base from J, leaving 14 bases between. The CDR3 nucleotides read TGCAGTGTTACGGGGCGGCCGTCCTACGAGCAGTACTTC. It is translated as CSVTGRPSYEQYF.

Many counts were recorded for this clonotype. This chain uses TRBV29-1 with TRBJ2-3; D is undetermined. V gave up 4 bases and J gave up 1 base, with 6 bases separating them. The CDR3 runs 12 residues. CDR1 is SQVTM and CDR2 is ANQGSEA in the germline V gene. In DNA, the CDR3 is TGCAGCGTTGTCCAGGGCACAGATACGCAGTATTTT. This gives the protein CSVVQGTDTQYF.

The J gene is TRBJ2-7, the V gene TRBV20-1, with TRBD1 identical over 7 bases. Trimming at V came to 1 base and at J to 0 bases, leaving 15 bases not matched to a gene. Germline CDR1 DFQATT, CDR2 SNEGSKA (reference sequence). The CDR3 runs to 18 residues. DNA for the CDR3: TGCAGTGCTAGAGGGTATACCGGACAGGCAATCTTCTCCTACGAGCAGTACTTC. Its protein is CSARGYTGQAIFSYEQYF.

V usage is TRBV28 and J usage is TRBJ2-5, with TRBD2 identical over 11 bases. This CDR3 has 16 residues. Trimming took 1 base from V and 2 from J; bases not matched to a gene: 3. CDR1 and CDR2 from the germline V gene are MDHEN and SYDVKM. CDR3 amino acids: CASSLFLAGGQETQYF. DNA of the CDR3: TGTGCCAGCAGTTTATTCCTAGCGGGGGGTCAAGAGACCCAGTACTTC.

The J gene is TRBJ2-3, the V gene TRBV15, with 7 bases aligning to TRBD2. Losses at the gene ends were 0 bases for V and 4 bases for J; bases not matched to a gene: 1. This CDR3 spans 14 amino acids. Per the germline V gene, CDR1 is LNHNV and CDR2 is YYDKDF (reference sequence). CDR3 bases: TGTGCCACCAGCAGAGACAGCGGGGCAGATACGCAGTATTTT. It encodes CATSRDSGADTQYF.

J is TRBJ2-5 and V is TRBV7-9, with D perhaps TRBD1 (6 bases). V was pared by 3 bases and J by 9 bases, with 23 bases between. The CDR3 has 16 residues. Germline V gives CDR1 SEHNR, CDR2 FQNEAQ (reference sequence). As DNA, the CDR3 is TGTGCCAGCAGCTTTCAACCCGACAGGTGGTTCATGGCCCAGTACTTC. Translation: CASSFQPDRWFMAQYF.

This chain uses TRBV13 with TRBJ1-1, with 9 bases fitting TRBD1. Germline V CDR1 and CDR2: PRHDT, FYEKMQ (reference sequence). The V and J ends lost 5 bases and 4 bases, in that order; junction bases with no gene match: 11. The CDR3 covers 16 residues. CDR3 nucleotide sequence: TGTGCCAGCAGCCTGCGGACAGGGGTATTGGGCACTGAAGCTTTCTTT. This codes for CASSLRTGVLGTEAFF. Supplemented by reference TRBV13 and TRBJ1-1, the full variable domain reads AAGVIQSPRHLIKEKRETATLKCYPIPRHDTVYWYQQGPGQDPQFLISFYEKMQSDKGSIPDRFSAQQFSDYHSELNMSSLELGDSALYFCASSLRTGVLGTEAFFGQGTRLTVV.

V and J are TRBV2 and TRBJ2-1, with TRBD2 matching over 7 bases. Germline CDR1 and CDR2: SNHLY and FYNNEI. The trim removed 3 bases at V and 8 bases at J, leaving 10 bases unmatched. The CDR3 sequence is 15 residues long. DNA of the CDR3: TGTGCCAGCAGTGAGAGGACTAGTAAAATCTATGAGCAGTTCTTC. Protein sequence: CASSERTSKIYEQFF.

This chain links TRBV24-1 with TRBJ2-4, with 8 positions matching TRBD1. J gave up 8 bases and V 10 bases, and 9 bases lay outside the gene matches. CDR1 KGHDR and CDR2 SFDVKD come from the germline V gene. CDR3 size: 13 residues. CDR3: CATGGQGADIQYF. CDR3 DNA sequence: TGTGCCACAGGGGGTCAGGGGGCTGACATTCAGTACTTC.

This clonotype was observed a few times. The chain is built from TRBV6-5 and TRBJ2-2; 9 nucleotides match TRBD1. CDR3 length equals 15 residues. Germline V CDR1 and CDR2: MNHEY, SVGAGI. J was trimmed by 5 bases and V by 4 bases; bases with no gene match: 5. As DNA, the CDR3 is TGTGCCAGCAGTTTGGGACAGGGTGCGACCGGGGAGCTGTTTTTT. This sequence encodes CASSLGQGATGELFF.

V and J are TRBV28 and TRBJ1-1; D possibly corresponds to TRBD1 (6 bases). Germline CDR1 MDHEN, CDR2 SYDVKM. CDR3 size: 17 residues. V was clipped by 3 bases and J by 4 bases, with 21 bases between them. This CDR3 is CASSFLSQGLRITEAFF. CDR3 nucleotides: TGTGCCAGCAGTTTTTTATCGCAGGGGCTTAGGATCACTGAAGCTTTCTTT.

This rearrangement joins TRBV5-1 to TRBJ2-1; 8 nucleotides match TRBD1. The CDR3 has 16 residues. Unmatched junction bases numbered 6, after V lost 2 bases and J lost 2 bases. Germline lookup yields CDR1 SGHRS and CDR2 YFSETQ. This CDR3 reads CASSLHRDRTYNEQFF. The CDR3 DNA reads as TGCGCCAGCAGCTTACACCGGGACAGGACCTACAATGAGCAGTTCTTC.

This clonotype was detected a few times. The chain employs TRBV20-1 and TRBJ2-1, with 8 nucleotides matching TRBD2. The CDR3 has 14 residues. CDR1 is DFQATT and CDR2 is SNEGSKA in the germline V gene (reference sequence). Unmatched junction bases numbered 10, after V lost 3 bases and J lost 9 bases. CDR3 in amino acids: CSASSGEVWGEQFF. CDR3 nucleotides: TGCAGTGCTAGTAGCGGGGAGGTTTGGGGTGAGCAGTTCTTC.

The rearrangement joins TRBV7-2 to TRBJ2-5; 11 bases fit TRBD2. The CDR3 is 18 residues long. With V trimmed by 3 bases and J by 5 bases, 14 bases remained unmatched. Per the germline V gene, CDR1 is SGHTA and CDR2 is FQGNSA. The CDR3 DNA sequence: TGTGCCAGCAGCTTGAGCCTAGCGGGGGGCCAGGCGTGGGAGACCCAGTACTTC. It translates to CASSLSLAGGQAWETQYF.

The rearrangement links TRBV15 to TRBJ2-1; 7 positions match TRBD2. The J segment lost 7 bases and the V segment lost 3 bases, leaving 6 bases of the junction unmatched. The CDR3 is 14 amino acids. Germline V lookup: CDR1 LNHNV, CDR2 YYDKDF (reference sequence). The CDR3 protein is CATSRPGGGNEQFF. CDR3 in DNA: TGTGCCACCAGCAGGCCGGGGGGAGGGAATGAGCAGTTCTTC.

J is TRBJ2-4 and V is TRBV5-1; 7 bases map to TRBD1. The end of the DNA aligns better with TRBJ2-7, so the J call may be wrong. The CDR3 length is 15 residues. Germline V gives CDR1 SGHRS, CDR2 YFSETQ. As DNA, the CDR3 is TGCGCCAGCAGCCTAGGGACAGCCATCTCCTACGAGCAGTACTTC. It translates to CASSLGTAISYEQYF.

This clonotype has only one observation. The gene calls are TRBV15 and TRBJ2-4, with D perhaps matching TRBD1 or TRBD2 (5 bases each). The CDR3 sequence is 16 residues long. V was cut by 0 bases and J by 0 bases, with 9 bases left in between. Germline V gene data show CDR1 as LNHNV and CDR2 as YYDKDF (reference sequence). CDR3 amino acids: CATSRDLGGAKNIQYF. CDR3 sequence (DNA): TGTGCCACCAGCAGAGATCTTGGGGGAGCCAAAAACATTCAGTACTTC.

The sample holds a few counts of this clonotype. This chain joins TRBV9 and TRBJ1-2; no definite D call. The CDR3 sequence is 17 residues long. V shed 0 bases and J shed 1 base, with 16 bases lying between them. CDR1 is SGDLS and CDR2 is YYNGEE in the germline V gene. CDR3 in amino acids: CASSVGPTPPLNYGYTF. Written as DNA, the CDR3 is TGTGCCAGCAGCGTAGGGCCGACACCCCCTCTTAACTATGGCTACACCTTC.

The gene calls are TRBV27 and TRBJ2-3, with D tentatively TRBD2 (7 bases). This CDR3 is 16 amino acids long. V gave up 6 bases and J gave up 2 bases, with 18 bases separating them. From germline, CDR1 is MNHEY and CDR2 SMNVEV (reference sequence). The CDR3 is CASSGGRRGLTDTQYF. The CDR3 DNA follows: TGTGCCAGCAGCGGGGGGCGACGGGGGCTCACAGATACGCAGTATTTT.